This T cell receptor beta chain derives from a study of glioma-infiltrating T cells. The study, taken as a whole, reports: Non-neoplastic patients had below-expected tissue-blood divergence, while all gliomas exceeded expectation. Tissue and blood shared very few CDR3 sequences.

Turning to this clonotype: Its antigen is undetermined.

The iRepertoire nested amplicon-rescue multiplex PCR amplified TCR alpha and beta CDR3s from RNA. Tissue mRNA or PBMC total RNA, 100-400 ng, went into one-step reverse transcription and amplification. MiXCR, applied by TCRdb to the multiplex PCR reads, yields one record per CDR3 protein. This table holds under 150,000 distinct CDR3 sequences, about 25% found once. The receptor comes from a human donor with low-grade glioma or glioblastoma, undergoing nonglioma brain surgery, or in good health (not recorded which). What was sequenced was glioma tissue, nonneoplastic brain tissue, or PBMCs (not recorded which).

CDR3 DNA: TGTGCCAGCAGCCAAGGCAGGGCCCAGCCGGAAGCTTTCTTT. Translated, it gives CASSQGRAQPEAFF. The chain uses TRBV3-1 and TRBJ1-1; TRBD1 is a possible D gene (5 bases). CDR1 and CDR2 from the germline V gene are LGHDT and YNNKEL (reference sequence). The CDR3 has 14 amino acids. V lost 1 base and J lost 8, with 14 bases in between. The complete variable domain, with remaining parts taken from reference TRBV3-1 and TRBJ1-1, reads DTAVSQTPKYLVTQMGNDKSIKCEQNLGHDTMYWYKQDSKKFLKIMFSYNNKELIINETVPNRFSPKSPDKAHLNLHINSLELGDSAVYFCASSQGRAQPEAFFGQGTRLTVV.